The sequence of this T cell receptor (beta chain) was determined in a study of blood T cell repertoires in COVID-19. Looking at the study overall: Acute and convalescent COVID-19 samples came from the United States, Italy and Spain. PBMCs, B-cell-depleted T cells, or T cells were the source of the cDNA or gDNA that made up the material.

Original analysis: The assay estimated nucleated cells by amplifying reference gene primers. Sequenced by immunoSEQ multiplex PCR; TCRdb stores in-frame clones only, minus some. V and J calls and clone size are copied from that table; D and trimming were computed from the DNA. The sample has roughly 280,000 clones; roughly 85% are singletons. The TCR was taken from a woman aged 70-85 years with acute or convalescent COVID-19. The sample comprised peripheral blood.

The CDR3 coding sequence is TGTGCCAGCAGTGCCCGGCGGGAGGGACTAGCGGGCCCTTCCTACAATGAGCAGTTCTTC. Amino acid sequence: CASSARREGLAGPSYNEQFF. V is TRBV6-1 and J is TRBJ2-1, with 12 bases fitting TRBD2. The CDR3 covers 20 residues. After removal of 4 bases from V and 1 base from J, the junction contained 14 bases not matched to a gene. Germline assignment: CDR1 MNHNS and CDR2 SASEGT.